This T cell receptor beta chain was sequenced in a study of spatial heterogeneity in lung cancer. This clonotype was counted only a few times. TCRdb fed the 5' RACE reads into MiXCR, producing one record per CDR3 protein. The sample has tens of thousands of distinct CDR3 sequences; around 13% are singletons. V lost 6 bases and J 1 base, leaving 9 bases between the germline ends. Germline CDR1 and CDR2: SGHTA and FQGNSA. The CDR3 loop spans 13 amino acids. The time point is: sample taken at primary tumor resection. The chain links TRBV7-2 to TRBJ1-1; no clear D. The sample here was PBMCs, taken at surgery. The receptor's source is a male donor with early-stage non-small cell lung cancer. The CDR3 region is CASRPLGNTEAFF. DNA for the CDR3: TGTGCCAGCAGACCTCTGGGGAACACTGAAGCTTTCTTT.